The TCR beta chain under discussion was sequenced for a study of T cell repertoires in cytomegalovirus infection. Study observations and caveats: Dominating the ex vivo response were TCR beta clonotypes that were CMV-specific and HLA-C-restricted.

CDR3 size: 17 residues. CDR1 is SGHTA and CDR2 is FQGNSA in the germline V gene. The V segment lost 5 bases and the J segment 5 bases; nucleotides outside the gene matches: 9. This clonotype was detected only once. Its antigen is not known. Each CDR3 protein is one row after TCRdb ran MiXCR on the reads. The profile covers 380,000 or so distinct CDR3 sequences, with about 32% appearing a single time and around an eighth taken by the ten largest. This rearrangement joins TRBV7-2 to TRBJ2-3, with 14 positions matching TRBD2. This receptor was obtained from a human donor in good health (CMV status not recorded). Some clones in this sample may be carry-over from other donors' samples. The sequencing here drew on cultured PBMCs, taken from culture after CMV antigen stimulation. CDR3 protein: CASSPRLAGGQGDTQYF. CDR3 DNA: TGTGCCAGCAGCCCCAGACTAGCGGGAGGGCAGGGAGATACGCAGTATTTT.